These 8 T cell receptor beta chains share one sample of origin, sequenced in a study of T cell responses to AZD1222 COVID-19 vaccine. Profiling relied on immunoSEQ multiplex PCR, and the TCRdb table lists in-frame clones only, not all of them. The sample gives more than 140,000 clones, about 90% of which show up once; roughly 5% is in the top ten. Sample: peripheral blood, taken on day 0 of AZD1222 vaccination. Receptors originate from an adult in good health.

The chain links TRBV10-3 to TRBJ2-7; D unresolved. With 5 bases removed from V and 5 bases from J, the gap between germline ends came to 7 bases. Germline values: CDR1 ENHRY, CDR2 SYGVKD. CDR3 size: 11 residues. The CDR3 loop is CAISPANEQYF. The CDR3 nucleotides are TGTGCCATCAGTCCGGCGAACGAGCAGTACTTC.

The rearrangement joins TRBV14 to TRBJ2-1; tentatively, D is TRBD1 or TRBD2 (7 bases each). The CDR3 totals 16 residues. Germline lookup yields CDR1 SGHDN and CDR2 FVKESK. V was trimmed by 5 bases and J by 8 bases, leaving 22 bases between them. In DNA, the CDR3 is TGTGCCAGCAGCAAGGGGAGGGCAGGGGGGATCGATGAGCAGTTCTTC. It encodes CASSKGRAGGIDEQFF.

The rearrangement links TRBV6-5 to TRBJ2-1; no definite D call. Germline CDR1 and CDR2: MNHEY and SVGAGI. The CDR3 spans 16 residues. V was shortened by 4 bases and J by 2 bases, with 15 bases between the two germline ends. In DNA, the CDR3 is TGTGCCAGCAGTTCGCACGATGGGATCCCCTACAATGAGCAGTTCTTC. This sequence encodes CASSSHDGIPYNEQFF.

This clone occurred once. The V call is TRBV15, the J call TRBJ1-4, with D tentatively TRBD1 (6 bases). Germline CDR1 and CDR2: LNHNV and YYDKDF (reference sequence). Deletions cut 3 bases from V and 5 bases from J, with 10 bases between. The CDR3 covers 14 residues. CDR3 in amino acids: CATSSRGLNEKLFF. CDR3 nucleotide sequence: TGTGCCACCAGCAGCAGGGGTTTAAATGAAAAACTGTTTTTT.

The V call is TRBV6-5, the J call TRBJ1-2; 9 bases map to TRBD1. The germline gives CDR1 MNHEY, CDR2 SVGAGI. V was clipped by 2 bases and J by 8 bases; unmatched bases: 6. The CDR3 consists of 14 residues. CDR3: CASSYNRGHLGYTF. In DNA form, the CDR3 reads TGTGCCAGCAGTTACAACAGGGGGCACTTAGGCTACACCTTC.

CDR3 region: CASSSQGAVGYTF. The CDR3 region has the DNA TGTGCCAGCAGCTCACAGGGGGCTGTTGGCTACACCTTC. V and J are TRBV7-2 and TRBJ1-2; TRBD1 aligns across 9 bases. The CDR3 is 13 residues long. The V segment lost 4 bases and the J segment 7 bases; nucleotides outside the gene matches: 4. Germline V CDR1 and CDR2: SGHTA, FQGNSA.

Only one count was recorded for this clone. The V call is TRBV28, the J call TRBJ1-1; no reliable D call. Germline V gene lookup returns CDR1 MDHEN and CDR2 SYDVKM. This CDR3 spans 14 amino acids. V was clipped by 7 bases and J by 4 bases, with 16 bases between them. CDR3 protein: CASIQQRGSTEAFF. CDR3 coding DNA: TGTGCCAGCATCCAACAGCGAGGGTCCACTGAAGCTTTCTTT.

The chain joins TRBV6-2 or TRBV6-3 to TRBJ1-1, with D possibly matching TRBD1 (5 bases). Germline-derived CDR1 and CDR2 are MNHEY and SVGEGT. There are 14 residues in the CDR3. V was cut by 2 bases and J by 1 base, with 8 bases left in between. CDR3 in DNA: TGTGCCAGCAGTTACCTACAGGCGAACACTGAAGCTTTCTTT. Translation: CASSYLQANTEAFF.